Listed below are T cell receptor beta chains from one sample, sequenced in a study of response to subunit inactivated influenza vaccine. TCRdb processed the RT-PCR reads anew with MiXCR; each CDR3 protein has one entry. The sample contains 550,000 to 600,000 distinct CDR3 sequences, 12% of which appear only once. Material: PBMCs from blood, obtained on the day of vaccination. The receptors originated from a man aged 45-60 years who received an inactivated influenza vaccine. CDR3s include the opening cysteine and the closing phenylalanine or tryptophan. A D gene is named only where the DNA matches it firmly. Expanded clones are given a class, and other clones once, few, many or no size at all.

>TRBV27|.|TRBD2|TRBJ2-5
CASSQRGGVQRRTQYF
TGTGCCAGCAGTCAAAGGGGAGGGGTTCAAAGAAGGACCCAGTACTTC
>TRBV11-2|.|.|TRBJ2-7
CASSPPTVGVTFYEQYF
TGTGCCAGCAGCCCACCAACCGTGGGGGTCACGTTTTACGAGCAGTACTTC
>TRBV2|few|TRBD1|TRBJ1-2
CASTSTGGSGYTF
TGTGCCAGCACATCTACAGGGGGCAGCGGCTACACCTTC
>TRBV7-2|many|TRBD2|TRBJ2-3
CASSRSSGIIDTQYF
TGTGCCAGCAGCAGATCTAGCGGGATAATAGATACGCAGTATTTT
>TRBV25-1|many|.|TRBJ1-2
CASSVGRGYGYTF
TGTGCCAGCAGTGTGGGTAGGGGCTATGGCTACACCTTC
>TRBV4-2|many|.|TRBJ2-4
CASSQGEAGENIQYF
TGTGCCAGCAGCCAAGGTGAGGCAGGAGAAAACATTCAGTACTTC
>TRBV12-3/TRBV12-4|few|.|TRBJ2-3
CASSSQRDTQYF
TGTGCCAGCAGTTCACAGCGAGATACGCAGTATTTT
>TRBV7-8|.|.|TRBJ2-7
CASSAQGEQNF
TGTGCCAGCAGCGCACAGGGTGAGCAGAACTTC
>TRBV10-3|many|.|TRBJ2-2
CAIFTPSGTGDVTDTGELFF
TGTGCCATCTTCACACCCTCCGGGACGGGGGACGTGACGGACACCGGGGAGCTGTTTTTT
>TRBV28|.|.|TRBJ2-3
CASSHLTSTDTQYF
TGTGCCAGCAGCCATCTTACTAGCACAGATACGCAGTATTTT
>TRBV9|.|TRBD1|TRBJ2-7
CASSPHRGSYEQYF
TGTGCCAGCAGCCCCCACAGGGGCAGCTACGAGCAGTACTTC
>TRBV25-1|.|TRBD1|TRBJ1-5
CASSDTGTGYNQPQHF
TGTGCCAGCAGTGACACCGGGACAGGGTACAATCAGCCCCAGCATTTT
>TRBV28|.|.|TRBJ2-4
CASSFSRRNIQYF
TGTGCCAGCAGTTTTAGCAGGCGAAACATTCAGTACTTC
>TRBV28|.|TRBD2|TRBJ2-5
CASSPFSGREEQETQYF
TGTGCCAGCAGTCCGTTTAGTGGGAGGGAGGAGCAAGAGACCCAGTACTTC
>TRBV2|few|TRBD2|TRBJ2-1
CASSGTSGRLDEQFF
TGTGCCAGCAGTGGGACTAGCGGGAGATTAGATGAGCAGTTCTTC
>TRBV5-1|few|.|TRBJ2-6
CASSFHYSSGANVLTF
TGCGCCAGCAGCTTTCACTACAGCTCTGGGGCCAACGTCCTGACTTTC
>TRBV11-2|few|.|TRBJ2-7
CASSPSVSVYEQYF
TGTGCCAGCAGCCCTAGCGTCTCCGTCTACGAGCAGTACTTC
>TRBV5-6|.|TRBD1|TRBJ1-1
CASSFRGMAFF
TGTGCCAGCAGCTTCAGGGGGATGGCTTTCTTT
>TRBV20-1|.|TRBD1|TRBJ1-5
CSARDQGQVQHF
TGCAGTGCTAGAGATCAGGGACAGGTCCAGCATTTT
>TRBV19|.|.|TRBJ2-1
CASSIGFQSYNEQFF
TGTGCCAGTAGTATAGGCTTTCAGTCCTACAATGAGCAGTTCTTC
>TRBV7-9|.|.|TRBJ2-5
CASSLEGGSQETQYF
TGTGCCAGCAGCTTAGAGGGGGGGTCTCAAGAGACCCAGTACTTC
>TRBV7-9|few|.|TRBJ2-3
CASSRDTPRTDTQYF
TGTGCCAGCAGCCGAGACACCCCGCGCACAGATACGCAGTATTTT
>TRBV6-1|.|.|TRBJ2-1
CASSDRESHNEQFF
TGTGCCAGCAGTGACAGGGAGTCCCACAATGAGCAGTTCTTC
>TRBV9|many|.|TRBJ2-5
CASSVAREGAGGLQETQYF
TGTGCCAGCAGCGTAGCTCGAGAGGGGGCGGGAGGACTCCAAGAGACCCAGTACTTC
>TRBV25-1|few|.|TRBJ2-7
CASSENHEQYF
TGTGCCAGCAGTGAAAATCACGAGCAGTACTTC
>TRBV20-1|few|TRBD1|TRBJ2-7
CSATTGGAGYEQYF
TGCAGTGCTACGACAGGGGGCGCGGGCTACGAGCAGTACTTC
>TRBV11-2|.|.|TRBJ1-1
CASSIRTEGAAEAFF
TGTGCCAGCAGCATTAGGACCGAAGGGGCTGCTGAAGCTTTCTTT
>TRBV28|few|TRBD2|TRBJ2-5
CASSRTSGGTQETQYF
TGTGCCAGCAGTCGGACTAGCGGGGGAACCCAAGAGACCCAGTACTTC
>TRBV7-6|.|TRBD2|TRBJ2-3
CASSLVESGTTTDTQYF
TGTGCCAGCAGCCTCGTAGAATCCGGGACTACCACAGATACGCAGTATTTT
>TRBV30|.|TRBD2|TRBJ2-5
CAWQGELAGGFQETQYF
TGTGCCTGGCAGGGGGAACTAGCGGGGGGATTCCAAGAGACCCAGTACTTC
>TRBV2|.|TRBD1|TRBJ2-7
CASEGQGSFYEQYF
TGTGCCAGCGAGGGACAGGGAAGCTTCTACGAGCAGTACTTC
>TRBV27|.|TRBD2|TRBJ2-3
CASSFPQREDTDTQYF
TGTGCCAGCAGTTTCCCTCAGCGGGAGGATACAGATACGCAGTATTTT
>TRBV27|.|.|TRBJ2-1
CASSPGRVTVVAGNEQFF
TGTGCCAGCAGTCCGGGCAGGGTCACAGTCGTGGCTGGTAATGAGCAGTTCTTC
>TRBV4-2|.|.|TRBJ2-1
CASSPMVGGALGGNEQFF
TGTGCCAGCAGCCCAATGGTAGGGGGAGCCCTCGGGGGGAATGAGCAGTTCTTC
>TRBV6-6|few|.|TRBJ1-2
CASSQDTHYTF
TGTGCCAGCAGTCAGGACACTCACTACACCTTC
>TRBV9|few|TRBD2|TRBJ2-1
CASSVTQREVDEQFF
TGTGCCAGCAGCGTAACGCAGCGGGAGGTTGATGAGCAGTTCTTC
>TRBV6-2/TRBV6-3|few|TRBD1|TRBJ1-6
CASSRDRYNSPLHF
TGTGCCAGCAGTCGGGACAGATATAATTCACCCCTCCACTTT
>TRBV29-1|few|TRBD1|TRBJ1-1
CSVESLGQGDEAFF
TGCAGCGTTGAATCATTGGGACAGGGGGATGAAGCTTTCTTT
>TRBV4-2|many|.|TRBJ1-2
CASSPIAGGAKSYGYTF
TGTGCCAGCAGTCCAATCGCCGGGGGCGCGAAGAGCTATGGCTACACCTTC
>TRBV5-1|many|TRBD1|TRBJ2-2
CASSESGQGNTGELFF
TGCGCCAGCAGCGAATCTGGACAGGGCAACACCGGGGAGCTGTTTTTT
>TRBV5-1|.|TRBD1|TRBJ2-5
CASSLDPGQGKTQYF
TGCGCCAGCAGCTTGGACCCGGGACAGGGAAAGACCCAGTACTTC
>TRBV5-1|.|.|TRBJ2-6
CASSIGHTGANVLTF
TGCGCCAGCAGCATCGGGCACACTGGGGCCAACGTCCTGACTTTC
>TRBV12-3/TRBV12-4|.|.|TRBJ2-1
CASSFGTHNEQFF
TGTGCCAGCAGTTTTGGGACCCACAATGAGCAGTTCTTC
>TRBV20-1|.|TRBD1|TRBJ2-5
CSANPGTGGETQYF
TGCAGTGCTAACCCTGGGACAGGGGGAGAGACCCAGTACTTC
>TRBV20-1|many|TRBD2|TRBJ2-7
CSAKGSSGKTYEQYF
TGCAGTGCCAAGGGGTCTAGCGGGAAAACCTACGAGCAGTACTTC
>TRBV7-2|few|TRBD1|TRBJ2-7
CASSLRMTGAYEQYF
TGTGCCAGCAGCTTAAGGATGACAGGGGCCTACGAGCAGTACTTC
>TRBV7-2|many|.|TRBJ2-2
CASSPAPSTGELFF
TGTGCCAGCAGCCCCGCCCCCTCCACCGGGGAGCTGTTTTTT